What follows are 7 T cell receptor beta chains derived from one specimen sequenced in a study of radiation and T cells in renal cell carcinoma. Only in-frame clones appear in the TCRdb table, and some are missing; sequencing was by immunoSEQ multiplex PCR. Of 150,000 or so clones in the sample, approximately 87% were seen once. Time point meaning: baseline pretreatment blood. Treatment defined: 15 Gy SBRT to primary tumor, nephrectomy 4 weeks later. The sequencing used blood, collected from a patient whose treatment included radiotherapy and nephrectomy. The receptors were gathered from a woman in her 50s with renal cell carcinoma.

In DNA, the CDR3 is TGCGCCAGCAGCCTTACCCTCTCTGGGGCCAACGTCCTGACTTTC. Translating gives CASSLTLSGANVLTF. The chain is built from TRBV4-1 and TRBJ2-6; D remains ambiguous. The V and J ends lost 4 bases and 0 bases respectively, with 7 bases between them. This CDR3 is built from 15 residues. The germline V gene has CDR1 MGHRA and CDR2 YSYEKL.

The rearrangement uses TRBV6-5 and TRBJ2-7, with D possibly being TRBD1 or TRBD2 (5 bases each). This CDR3 has 12 residues. The germline gives CDR1 MNHEY, CDR2 SVGAGI. V lost 5 bases, J lost 6 bases, and 11 bases lay in between. CDR3 sequence (DNA): TGTGCCAGCAGTCTTGGGACGGTCGAGCAGTACTTC. This gives the protein CASSLGTVEQYF.

The chain uses TRBV4-3 and TRBJ2-2; 10 bases match TRBD2. V was clipped by 4 bases and J by 7 bases; unmatched bases: 6. CDR3 length equals 15 residues. CDR1 is LGHNA, CDR2 YSLEER, per germline. Here the CDR3 DNA reads TGCGCCAGCAGCCTGGGACTAGCGTCGGGCGGGGAGCTGTTTTTT. It specifies CASSLGLASGGELFF.

The rearrangement links TRBV7-9 to TRBJ2-2; no definite D call. Per the germline V gene, CDR1 is SEHNR and CDR2 is FQNEAQ (reference sequence). This CDR3 spans 12 amino acids. V lost 3 bases, J lost 6 bases, and 5 bases lay in between. The CDR3 region has the DNA TGTGCCAGCAGCTTGGATCCCGGGGAGCTGTTTTTT. This gives the protein CASSLDPGELFF.

V and J are TRBV28 and TRBJ2-7; weak D call: TRBD2 (6 bases). Germline CDR1 MDHEN, CDR2 SYDVKM. Trimming stripped 7 bases from V and 0 bases from J, with 19 bases between. This CDR3 spans 16 amino acids. CDR3 region: CASNPGGAWVSYEQYF. The CDR3 region has the DNA TGTGCCAGCAATCCCGGAGGGGCTTGGGTCTCCTACGAGCAGTACTTC.

The CDR3 region is CASSTSRGESSYEQYF. CDR3 nucleotides: TGTGCCAGCAGTACATCCAGGGGGGAAAGCTCCTACGAGCAGTACTTC. V usage is TRBV7-8 and J usage is TRBJ2-7; a possible D gene is TRBD1 (7 bases). With 6 bases removed from V and 0 bases from J, the gap between germline ends came to 18 bases. The CDR3 is made up of 16 amino acids. Per the germline V gene, CDR1 is SGHVS and CDR2 is FQNEAQ.

The chain combines TRBV2 with TRBJ2-1, with TRBD2 as a possible D gene (5 bases). CDR1 is SNHLY, CDR2 FYNNEI, per germline. The V and J ends lost 7 bases and 8 bases respectively, with 12 bases between them. This CDR3 comprises 12 residues. The CDR3 region has the DNA TGTGCCAGCACCTATGGACTGGATGAGCAGTTCTTC. It encodes CASTYGLDEQFF.